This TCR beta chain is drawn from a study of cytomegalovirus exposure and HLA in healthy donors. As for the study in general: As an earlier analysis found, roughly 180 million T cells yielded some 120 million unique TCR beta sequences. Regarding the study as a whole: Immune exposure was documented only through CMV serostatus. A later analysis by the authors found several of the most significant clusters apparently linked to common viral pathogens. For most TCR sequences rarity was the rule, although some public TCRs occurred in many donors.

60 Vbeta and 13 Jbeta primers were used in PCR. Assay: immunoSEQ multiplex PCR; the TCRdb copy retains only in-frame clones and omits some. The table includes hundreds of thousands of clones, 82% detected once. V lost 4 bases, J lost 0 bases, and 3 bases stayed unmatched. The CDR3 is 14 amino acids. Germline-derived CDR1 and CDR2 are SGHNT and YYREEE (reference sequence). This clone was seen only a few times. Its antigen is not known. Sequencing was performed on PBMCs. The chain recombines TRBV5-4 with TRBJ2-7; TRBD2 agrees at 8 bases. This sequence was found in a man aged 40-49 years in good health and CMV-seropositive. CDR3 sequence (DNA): TGTGCCAGCAGCCCCGGGACTAGCTCCTACGAGCAGTACTTC. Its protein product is CASSPGTSSYEQYF.